The 27 T cell receptor beta chains in this list originate from one sample, sequenced in a study of T cells after yellow fever vaccination. MiXCR, applied by TCRdb to the 5' RACE reads, yields one record per CDR3 protein. The data contain about 220,000 distinct CDR3 sequences, more than 6.5% of them seen just once; the ten biggest clones take up approximately 1.1%. This specimen was CD4+ T cells sorted from PBMCs, taken on the day of the yellow fever booster vaccination. These receptors were taken from a man aged 30-40 years who received the YFV17D yellow fever vaccine.

The chain carries TRBV7-2 and TRBJ2-3, with D tentatively TRBD2 (5 bases). V was shortened by 3 bases and J by 0 bases, with 13 bases between the two germline ends. Germline V gene lookup returns CDR1 SGHTA and CDR2 FQGNSA. The CDR3 length is 16 residues. This CDR3 is CASSFPRRTSTDTQYF. The CDR3 DNA reads as TGTGCCAGCAGCTTTCCCCGGAGGACTAGCACAGATACGCAGTATTTT.

This clonotype was detected ten times or more. The gene calls are TRBV5-4 and TRBJ2-1, with TRBD2 identical over 7 bases. The germline V gene has CDR1 SGHNT and CDR2 YYREEE (reference sequence). This CDR3 has 13 amino acids. The V and J ends lost 3 bases and 4 bases, in that order; junction bases with no gene match: 1. The CDR3 coding sequence is TGTGCCAGCAGCTCACTAGCGTACAATGAGCAGTTCTTC. It codes for CASSSLAYNEQFF.

The CDR3, as DNA: TGTGCCAGCAGCTTAGTCCAATGGGAGACCCAGTACTTC. Translating gives CASSLVQWETQYF. The chain has TRBV7-2 and TRBJ2-5; no firm D call. This CDR3 is built from 13 residues. CDR1 is SGHTA and CDR2 is FQGNSA in the germline V gene. V lost 1 base and J lost 5, with 8 bases in between.

The V call is TRBV7-9, the J call TRBJ2-3; no clear D. CDR3 size: 11 residues. V shed 11 bases and J shed 3 bases, with 9 bases lying between them. Germline assignment: CDR1 SEHNR and CDR2 FQNEAQ (reference sequence). This CDR3 is CAATPTDTQYF. CDR3 nucleotides: TGTGCCGCGACACCTACAGATACGCAGTATTTT. The full variable domain, in which reference TRBV7-9 and TRBJ2-3 provide the parts outside the CDR3, is DTGVSQNPRHKITKRGQNVTFRCDPISEHNRLYWYRQTLGQGPEFLTYFQNEAQLEKSRLLSDRFSAERPKGSFSTLEIQRTEQGDSAMYLCAATPTDTQYFGPGTRLTVL.

This clonotype showed up just a few times. The rearrangement joins TRBV15 to TRBJ2-3; a weak D match, TRBD2 (5 bases). Per the germline V gene, CDR1 is LNHNV and CDR2 is YYDKDF (reference sequence). Trimming stripped 0 bases from V and 0 bases from J, with 13 bases between. The CDR3 loop spans 17 amino acids. The CDR3 nucleotides are TGTGCCACCAGCAGAGATAGAGGGCAAACTAGCACAGATACGCAGTATTTT. Translating gives CATSRDRGQTSTDTQYF.

This clonotype has at least ten counts. The rearrangement uses TRBV7-2 and TRBJ2-1; 11 bases agree with TRBD2. CDR1 SGHTA and CDR2 FQGNSA come from the germline V gene. After removal of 4 bases from V and 9 bases from J, the junction contained 2 bases not matched to a gene. The CDR3 consists of 13 residues. The CDR3 region is CASSSGTSGEQFF. CDR3 nucleotides: TGTGCCAGCAGCTCCGGGACTAGCGGTGAGCAGTTCTTC.

This CDR3 reads CASSRGLEPQETQYF. The CDR3 coding sequence is TGCGCCAGCAGCCGCGGACTAGAACCTCAAGAGACCCAGTACTTC. The genes are TRBV10-1 and TRBJ2-5; 7 bases map to TRBD2. CDR1 WNHNN and CDR2 SYGVQD come from the germline V gene (reference sequence). V lost 6 bases to trimming and J lost 2 bases; unmatched junction nucleotides: 9. The CDR3 totals 15 residues.

This clonotype occurred many times. Here the CDR3 DNA reads TGCGCCAGCAGCGGAGCGGGAGCGTCCTACGAGCAGTACTTC. This translates into CASSGAGASYEQYF. This sequence joins TRBV5-1 and TRBJ2-7; 8 nucleotides match TRBD2. Germline CDR1 and CDR2: SGHRS and YFSETQ. The V gene end was trimmed by 4 bases and the J gene end by 1 base; junction bases not matched to a gene: 4. The CDR3 has 14 residues.

This clonotype was observed many times. The chain couples TRBV4-3 to TRBJ1-1; tentative D call: TRBD1 (5 bases). Trimming took 3 bases from V and 3 from J, leaving 17 bases between them. The length of the CDR3 is 16 residues. CDR1 is LGHNA and CDR2 is YSLEER in the germline V gene. CDR3 bases: TGCGCCAGCAGCCAGGGGCAGGGTCGCCGAGACACTGAAGCTTTCTTT. Translating it yields CASSQGQGRRDTEAFF.

With regard to this clonotype: Germline and junction disagree at one end, which may indicate a read error. The genes are TRBV20-1 and TRBJ2-5, with no clear D. Germline V gene data show CDR1 as DFQATT and CDR2 as SNEGSKA (reference sequence). The CDR3 spans 13 residues. The CDR3 DNA sequence: TGCTGTGCTAGGCCTTTCGGGCCACAGACCCAGTACTTC. Translating it yields CCARPFGPQTQYF.

The chain recombines TRBV7-6 with TRBJ2-2, with D tentatively TRBD2 (5 bases). Germline V lookup: CDR1 SGHVS, CDR2 FNYEAQ. The CDR3 extends over 15 amino acids. Trimming cost V 5 bases and J 4 bases, with 14 bases left between them. The CDR3 protein is CASSTSGGFTGELFF. The DNA of the CDR3 is TGTGCCAGCAGCACAAGCGGAGGTTTCACCGGGGAGCTGTTTTTT. The entire variable domain, with the rest obtained from reference TRBV7-6 and TRBJ2-2, is as follows: GAGVSQSPRYKVTKRGQDVALRCDPISGHVSLYWYRQALGQGPEFLTYFNYEAQQDKSGLPNDRFSAERPEGSISTLTIQRTEQRDSAMYRCASSTSGGFTGELFFGEGSRLTVL.

The chain joins TRBV5-1 to TRBJ2-7, with 9 bases that match TRBD2. V shed 0 bases and J 5 bases; nucleotides not matched to a gene: 3. The CDR3 contains 14 residues. Germline V gives CDR1 SGHRS, CDR2 YFSETQ. CDR3 nucleotides: TGCGCCAGCAGCTTGGTGCGGGGGGGCGACGAGCAGTACTTC. Protein: CASSLVRGGDEQYF. The full variable domain, rest sourced from reference TRBV5-1 and TRBJ2-7, is KAGVTQTPRYLIKTRGQQVTLSCSPISGHRSVSWYQQTPGQGLQFLFEYFSETQRNKGNFPGRFSGRQFSNSRSEMNVSTLELGDSALYLCASSLVRGGDEQYFGPGTRLTVT.

The CDR3 loop is CASSECGRQRQSGELFF. CDR3 bases: TGTGCCAGCAGTGAATGTGGACGTCAGAGACAGTCCGGGGAGCTGTTTTTT. This rearrangement joins TRBV6-1 to TRBJ2-2; TRBD1 is a possible D gene (5 bases). CDR3 length: 17 residues. V was shortened by 2 bases and J by 6 bases, with 19 bases between the two germline ends. Germline V gene lookup returns CDR1 MNHNS and CDR2 SASEGT.

The table lists this clonotype with a few counts. The rearrangement links TRBV7-2 to TRBJ1-1, with no clear D. In germline, CDR1 is SGHTA, CDR2 FQGNSA. CDR3 length: 15 residues. The V and J ends lost 2 bases and 0 bases respectively, with 10 bases between them. CDR3 residues: CASSLTLFMNTEAFF. The CDR3 DNA follows: TGTGCCAGCAGCTTAACCTTATTCATGAACACTGAAGCTTTCTTT.

The chain links TRBV19 to TRBJ2-1; D gene uncertain. Germline V gives CDR1 LNHDA, CDR2 SQIVND (reference sequence). Trimming stripped 6 bases from V and 7 bases from J, with 22 bases between. This CDR3 is 16 amino acids long. The DNA of the CDR3 is TGTGCCAGTAGCTCTTCTGACCCAGCCGCCTTTAATGAGCAGTTCTTC. Translating gives CASSSSDPAAFNEQFF.

This clonotype was counted between two and nine times. The CDR3 DNA reads as TGCAGTGCTGGGGGGGGTTCAAATCAGCCCCAGCATTTT. This codes for CSAGGGSNQPQHF. V usage is TRBV20-1 and J usage is TRBJ1-5; D might be TRBD1 (5 bases). Trimming cost V 5 bases and J 4 bases, with 12 bases left between them. The CDR3 contains 13 residues. Germline CDR1 is DFQATT and CDR2 is SNEGSKA (reference sequence).

The V call is TRBV20-1, the J call TRBJ1-5, with D perhaps TRBD1 (5 bases). Trimming took off 2 bases at V and 5 bases at J, with 13 bases between the two ends. The CDR3 is 14 residues long. From germline, CDR1 is DFQATT and CDR2 SNEGSKA (reference sequence). This CDR3 reads CSARQGESHQPQHF. CDR3 nucleotides: TGCAGTGCTAGACAAGGGGAGTCGCATCAGCCCCAGCATTTT.

This chain links TRBV29-1 with TRBJ2-3; D perhaps matches TRBD1 (6 bases). The CDR3 spans 13 residues. V lost 7 bases and J 2 bases, leaving 13 bases between the germline ends. The germline gives CDR1 SQVTM, CDR2 ANQGSEA. CDR3 nucleotide sequence: TGCAGCGCGGGTCAGGGGTTCACAGATACGCAGTATTTT. Translating it yields CSAGQGFTDTQYF.

Ten or more counts support this clonotype. This chain links TRBV20-1 with TRBJ2-7; D is ambiguous. The ends were cut back, 3 bases at V and 2 bases at J, with 11 bases in the middle. The CDR3 consists of 13 residues. Germline assignment: CDR1 DFQATT and CDR2 SNEGSKA (reference sequence). The CDR3 DNA reads as TGCAGTGCTAGGGTCGGAGCCACCTACGAGCAGTACTTC. This encodes CSARVGATYEQYF.

This clonotype was seen ten or more times. The rearrangement joins TRBV2 to TRBJ2-2; D is perhaps TRBD2 (5 bases). Trimming stripped 11 bases from V and 6 bases from J, with 22 bases between. Germline CDR1 is SNHLY and CDR2 is FYNNEI. CDR3 length: 15 amino acids. CDR3 DNA sequence: TGTGCCTGCTGTACTAGTGGGAGTATGCCCGGGGAGCTGTTTTTT. Residues: CACCTSGSMPGELFF. The variable domain in full, completed from reference TRBV2 and TRBJ2-2, reads EPEVTQTPSHQVTQMGQEVILRCVPISNHLYFYWYRQILGQKVEFLVSFYNNEISEKSEIFDDQFSVERPDGSNFTLKIRSTKLEDSAMYFCACCTSGSMPGELFFGEGSRLTVL.

This clonotype appeared many times. The rearrangement uses TRBV12-5 and TRBJ2-3, with no clear D. In germline, CDR1 is LGHNT, CDR2 FRNRAP. The CDR3 sequence is 12 residues long. V lost 4 bases and J 9 bases, leaving 11 bases between the germline ends. CDR3 bases: TGTGCTAGTGGTTCCGACATTCAGACGCAGTATTTT. This codes for CASGSDIQTQYF.

This clonotype was counted between two and nine times. The rearrangement uses TRBV7-3 and TRBJ2-1; TRBD2 agrees at 8 bases. The CDR3 is made up of 15 amino acids. The V segment lost 5 bases and the J segment 0 bases; nucleotides outside the gene matches: 3. Germline lookup yields CDR1 SGHTA and CDR2 FQGTGA. CDR3 DNA sequence: TGTGCCAGCAGCCTACTAGCGGCCTCCTACAATGAGCAGTTCTTC. As protein: CASSLLAASYNEQFF.

At least ten counts were recorded for this clonotype. This chain connects TRBV27 to TRBJ1-1; the D gene is possibly TRBD1 (5 bases). The CDR3 has 15 amino acids. V dropped 8 bases and J dropped 4 bases, with 20 bases sitting between them. Looked up from germline, CDR1 is MNHEY and CDR2 is SMNVEV (reference sequence). The CDR3 spells CASREGMRVRTEAFF. The CDR3 DNA follows: TGTGCCAGCCGCGAGGGGATGAGGGTTCGCACTGAAGCTTTCTTT.

This clonotype was counted ten times or more. CDR3 region: CASSRGQPYEKLFF. The DNA for the CDR3 is TGTGCCAGCAGCCGGGGACAGCCTTATGAAAAACTGTTTTTT. The rearrangement uses TRBV11-2 and TRBJ1-4; TRBD1 agrees at 7 bases. Germline V gives CDR1 SGHAT, CDR2 FQNNGV. After removal of 5 bases from V and 6 bases from J, the junction contained 6 bases not matched to a gene. This CDR3 comprises 14 residues.

V usage is TRBV3-1 and J usage is TRBJ2-7, with 8 bases that match TRBD1. Unmatched junction bases numbered 7, after V lost 2 bases and J lost 7 bases. The CDR3 length is 14 residues. The V gene's germline CDR1 is LGHDT and CDR2 YNNKEL (reference sequence). The CDR3: CASSQLQGASEQYF. The CDR3, as DNA: TGTGCCAGCAGCCAACTTCAGGGGGCGAGTGAGCAGTACTTC.

This clonotype appeared a few times. J is TRBJ2-1 and V is TRBV6-4; no reliable D call. Trimming took 4 bases from V and 14 from J, leaving 9 bases between them. The length of the CDR3 is 10 residues. CDR1 MRHNA and CDR2 SNTAGT come from the germline V gene. The CDR3 here is CASSGSRKFF. The CDR3 nucleotides are TGTGCCAGCAGTGGGTCGAGGAAGTTCTTC.

V gene TRBV29-1 combines with J gene TRBJ1-2, with D tentatively TRBD1 (5 bases). Trimming removed 6 bases from V and 8 bases from J, with 16 bases in between. The CDR3 spans 12 residues. Looked up from germline, CDR1 is SQVTM and CDR2 is ANQGSEA. CDR3 region: CSVWDQATGYTF. CDR3 nucleotide sequence: TGCAGCGTGTGGGACCAGGCCACAGGCTACACCTTC.